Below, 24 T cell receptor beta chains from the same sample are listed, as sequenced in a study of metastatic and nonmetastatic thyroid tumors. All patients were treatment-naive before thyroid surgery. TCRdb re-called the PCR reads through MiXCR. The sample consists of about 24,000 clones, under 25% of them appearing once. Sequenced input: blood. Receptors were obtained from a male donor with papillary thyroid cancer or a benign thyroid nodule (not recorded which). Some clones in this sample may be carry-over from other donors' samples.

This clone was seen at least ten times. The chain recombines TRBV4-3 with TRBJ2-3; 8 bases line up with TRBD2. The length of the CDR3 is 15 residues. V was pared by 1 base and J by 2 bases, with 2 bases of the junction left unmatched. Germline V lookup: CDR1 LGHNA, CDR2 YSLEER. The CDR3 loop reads CASSQVAGPTDTQYF. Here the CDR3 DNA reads TGCGCCAGCAGCCAAGTAGCGGGACCCACAGATACGCAGTATTTT.

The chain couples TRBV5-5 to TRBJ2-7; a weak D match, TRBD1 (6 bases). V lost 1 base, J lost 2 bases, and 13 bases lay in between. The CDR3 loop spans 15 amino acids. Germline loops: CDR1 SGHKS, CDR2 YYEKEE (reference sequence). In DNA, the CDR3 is TGTGCCAGCAGCTTGTATTCCGGACAGACCTACGAGCAGTACTTC. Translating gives CASSLYSGQTYEQYF. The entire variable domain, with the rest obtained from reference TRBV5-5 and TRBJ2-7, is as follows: DAGVTQSPTHLIKTRGQQVTLRCSPISGHKSVSWYQQVLGQGPQFIFQYYEKEERGRGNFPDRFSARQFPNYSSELNVNALLLGDSALYLCASSLYSGQTYEQYFGPGTRLTVT.

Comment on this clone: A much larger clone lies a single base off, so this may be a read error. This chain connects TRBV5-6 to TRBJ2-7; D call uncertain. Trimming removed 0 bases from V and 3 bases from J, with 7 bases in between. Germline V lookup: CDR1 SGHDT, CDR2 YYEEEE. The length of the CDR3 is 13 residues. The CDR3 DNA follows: TGTGCCAGCAGCTTGGGACCGGACTACGAGCAGTACTTC. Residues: CASSLGPDYEQYF.

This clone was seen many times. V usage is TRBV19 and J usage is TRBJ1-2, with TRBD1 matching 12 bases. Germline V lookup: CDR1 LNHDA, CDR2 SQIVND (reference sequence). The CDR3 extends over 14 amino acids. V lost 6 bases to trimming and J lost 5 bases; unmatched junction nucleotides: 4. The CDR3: CASSGTGGVYGYTF. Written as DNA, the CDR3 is TGTGCCAGTAGCGGGACAGGGGGCGTATATGGCTACACCTTC.

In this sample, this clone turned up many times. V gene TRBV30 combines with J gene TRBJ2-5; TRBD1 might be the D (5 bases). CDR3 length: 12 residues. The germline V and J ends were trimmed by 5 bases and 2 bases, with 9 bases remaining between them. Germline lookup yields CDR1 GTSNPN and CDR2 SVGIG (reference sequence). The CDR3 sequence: CAWGSGQETQYF. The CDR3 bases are TGTGCCTGGGGCTCAGGGCAAGAGACCCAGTACTTC.

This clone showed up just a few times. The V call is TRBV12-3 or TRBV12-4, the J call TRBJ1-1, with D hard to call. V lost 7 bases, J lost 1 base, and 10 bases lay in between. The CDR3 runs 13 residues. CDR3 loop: CASILGRNTEAFF. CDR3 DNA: TGTGCCAGCATATTGGGGAGGAACACTGAAGCTTTCTTT.

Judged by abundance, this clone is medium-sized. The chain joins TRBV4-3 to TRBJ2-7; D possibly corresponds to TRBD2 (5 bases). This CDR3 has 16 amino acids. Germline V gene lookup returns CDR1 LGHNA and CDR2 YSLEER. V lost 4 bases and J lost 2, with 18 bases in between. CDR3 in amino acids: CASSPNVGSRAYEQYF. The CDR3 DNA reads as TGCGCCAGCAGCCCTAACGTAGGGTCGCGGGCCTACGAGCAGTACTTC.

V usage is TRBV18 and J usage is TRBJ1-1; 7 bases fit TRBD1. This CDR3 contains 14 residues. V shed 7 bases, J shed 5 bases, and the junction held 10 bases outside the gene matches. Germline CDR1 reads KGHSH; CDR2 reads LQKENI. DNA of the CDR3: TGTGCCAGCTGGCCGGGACAGTTCCGGACTGAAGCTTTCTTT. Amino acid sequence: CASWPGQFRTEAFF. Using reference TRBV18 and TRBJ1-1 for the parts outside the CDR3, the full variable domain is NAGVMQNPRHLVRRRGQEARLRCSPMKGHSHVYWYRQLPEEGLKFMVYLQKENIIDESGMPKERFSAEFPKEGPSILRIQQVVRGDSAAYFCASWPGQFRTEAFFGQGTRLTVV.

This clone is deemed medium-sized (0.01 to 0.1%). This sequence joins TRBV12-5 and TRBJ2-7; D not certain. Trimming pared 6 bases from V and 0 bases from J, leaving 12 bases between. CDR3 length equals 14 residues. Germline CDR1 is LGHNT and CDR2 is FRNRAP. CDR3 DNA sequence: TGTGCTAGTGGCCTGTCCTGGAACTCCTACGAGCAGTACTTC. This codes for CASGLSWNSYEQYF.

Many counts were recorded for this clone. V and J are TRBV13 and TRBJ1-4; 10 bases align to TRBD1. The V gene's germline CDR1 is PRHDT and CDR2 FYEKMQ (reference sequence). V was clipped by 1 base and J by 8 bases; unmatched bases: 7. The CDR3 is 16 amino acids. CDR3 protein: CASSLVGQGRGEKLFF. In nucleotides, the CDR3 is TGTGCCAGCAGCTTAGTGGGACAGGGGCGAGGGGAAAAACTGTTTTTT.

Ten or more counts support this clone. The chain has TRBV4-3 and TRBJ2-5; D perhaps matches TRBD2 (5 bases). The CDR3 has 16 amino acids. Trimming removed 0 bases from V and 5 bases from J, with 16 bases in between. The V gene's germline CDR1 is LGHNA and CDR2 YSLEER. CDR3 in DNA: TGCGCCAGCAGCCAAGAAGGGTCGGGAAGCGCGGAGACCCAGTACTTC. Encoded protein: CASSQEGSGSAETQYF.

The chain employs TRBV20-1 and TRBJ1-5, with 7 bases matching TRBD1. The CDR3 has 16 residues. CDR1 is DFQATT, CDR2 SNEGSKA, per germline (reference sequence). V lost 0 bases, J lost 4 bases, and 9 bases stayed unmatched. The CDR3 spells CSARDGRDSINQPQHF. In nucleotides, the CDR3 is TGCAGTGCTAGAGATGGAAGGGACAGTATTAATCAGCCCCAGCATTTT.

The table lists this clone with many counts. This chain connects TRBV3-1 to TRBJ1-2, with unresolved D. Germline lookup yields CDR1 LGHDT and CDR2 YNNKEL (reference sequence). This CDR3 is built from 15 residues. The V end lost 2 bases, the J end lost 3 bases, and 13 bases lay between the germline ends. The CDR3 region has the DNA TGTGCCAGCAGCCAACATGTCGGACTAGACTATGGCTACACCTTC. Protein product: CASSQHVGLDYGYTF.

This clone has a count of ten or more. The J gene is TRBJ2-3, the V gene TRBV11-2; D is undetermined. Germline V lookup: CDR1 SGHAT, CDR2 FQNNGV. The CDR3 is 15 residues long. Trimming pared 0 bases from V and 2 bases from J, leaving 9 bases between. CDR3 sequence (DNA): TGTGCCAGCAGCTTAGAGGGTTGGGACACAGATACGCAGTATTTT. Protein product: CASSLEGWDTDTQYF.

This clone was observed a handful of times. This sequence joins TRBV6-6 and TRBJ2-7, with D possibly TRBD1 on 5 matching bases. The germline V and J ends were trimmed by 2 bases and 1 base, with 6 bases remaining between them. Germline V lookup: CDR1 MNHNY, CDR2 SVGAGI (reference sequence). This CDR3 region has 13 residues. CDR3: CASSYQGSYEQYF. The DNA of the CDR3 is TGTGCCAGCAGTTACCAGGGTTCCTACGAGCAGTACTTC.

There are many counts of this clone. CDR3 region: CATSRQGGTGELFF. The CDR3 DNA reads as TGTGCCACCAGCAGACAGGGGGGAACCGGGGAGCTGTTTTTT. V usage is TRBV15 and J usage is TRBJ2-2; D is possibly TRBD1 (7 bases). From germline, CDR1 is LNHNV and CDR2 YYDKDF (reference sequence). This CDR3 spans 14 amino acids. Trimming stripped 2 bases from V and 5 bases from J, with 9 bases between. Looking up the rest from reference TRBV15 and TRBJ2-2 gives the full variable domain: DAMVIQNPRYQVTQFGKPVTLSCSQTLNHNVMYWYQQKSSQAPKLLFHYYDKDFNNEADTPDNFQSRRPNTSFCFLDIRSPGLGDTAMYLCATSRQGGTGELFFGEGSRLTVL.

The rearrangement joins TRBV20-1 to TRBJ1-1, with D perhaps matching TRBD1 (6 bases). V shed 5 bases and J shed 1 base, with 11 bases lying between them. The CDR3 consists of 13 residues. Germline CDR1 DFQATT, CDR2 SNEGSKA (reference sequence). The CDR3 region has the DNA TGCAGTGCTGGGGACACCACGAACACTGAAGCTTTCTTT. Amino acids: CSAGDTTNTEAFF.

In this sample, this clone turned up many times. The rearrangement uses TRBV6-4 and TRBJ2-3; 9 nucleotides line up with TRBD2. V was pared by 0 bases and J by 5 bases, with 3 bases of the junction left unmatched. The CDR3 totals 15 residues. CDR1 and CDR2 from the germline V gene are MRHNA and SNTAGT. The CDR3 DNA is TGTGCCAGCAGTGACTCGGCTAGCGGGAAAGATACGCAGTATTTT. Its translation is CASSDSASGKDTQYF.

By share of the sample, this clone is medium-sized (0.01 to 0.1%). The CDR3 sequence: CSARVRDYEQYF. The CDR3 DNA sequence: TGCAGTGCTAGGGTTAGGGATTACGAGCAGTACTTC. V usage is TRBV20-1 and J usage is TRBJ2-7; D is uncertain. The CDR3 consists of 12 residues. Germline CDR1 and CDR2: DFQATT and SNEGSKA (reference sequence). V shed 3 bases and J shed 4 bases, with 10 bases lying between them.

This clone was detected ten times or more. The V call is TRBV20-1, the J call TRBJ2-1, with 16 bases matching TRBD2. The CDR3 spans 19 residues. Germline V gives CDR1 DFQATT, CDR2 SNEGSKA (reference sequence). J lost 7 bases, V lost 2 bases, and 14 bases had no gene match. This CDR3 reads CSARTGTSGRAWWLNEQFF. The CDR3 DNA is TGCAGTGCTAGAACCGGGACTAGCGGGAGGGCCTGGTGGTTAAATGAGCAGTTCTTC.

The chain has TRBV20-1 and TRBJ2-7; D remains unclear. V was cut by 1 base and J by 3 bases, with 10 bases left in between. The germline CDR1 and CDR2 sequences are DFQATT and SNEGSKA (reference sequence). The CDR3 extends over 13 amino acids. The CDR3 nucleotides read TGCAGTGCTAGAGGAGGCCAGGACTACGAGCAGTACTTC. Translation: CSARGGQDYEQYF.

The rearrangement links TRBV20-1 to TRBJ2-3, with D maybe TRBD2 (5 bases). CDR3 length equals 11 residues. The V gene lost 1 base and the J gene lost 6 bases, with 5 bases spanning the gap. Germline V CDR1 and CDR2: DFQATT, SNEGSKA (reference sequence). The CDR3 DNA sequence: TGCAGTGCTAGAGGGAGGGATACGCAGTATTTT. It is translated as CSARGRDTQYF.

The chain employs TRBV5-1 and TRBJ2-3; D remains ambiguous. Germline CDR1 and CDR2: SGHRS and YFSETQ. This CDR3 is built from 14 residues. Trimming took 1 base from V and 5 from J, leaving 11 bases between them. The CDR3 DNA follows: TGCGCCAGCAGCTTGCGTATACCTGGAGATACGCAGTATTTT. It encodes CASSLRIPGDTQYF.

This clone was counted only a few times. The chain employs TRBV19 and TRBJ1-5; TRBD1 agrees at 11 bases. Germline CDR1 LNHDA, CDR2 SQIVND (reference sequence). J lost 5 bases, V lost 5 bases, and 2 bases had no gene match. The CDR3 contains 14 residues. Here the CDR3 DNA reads TGTGCCAGTAGTGGGGGACAGGGGGATCAGCCCCAGCATTTT. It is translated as CASSGGQGDQPQHF.